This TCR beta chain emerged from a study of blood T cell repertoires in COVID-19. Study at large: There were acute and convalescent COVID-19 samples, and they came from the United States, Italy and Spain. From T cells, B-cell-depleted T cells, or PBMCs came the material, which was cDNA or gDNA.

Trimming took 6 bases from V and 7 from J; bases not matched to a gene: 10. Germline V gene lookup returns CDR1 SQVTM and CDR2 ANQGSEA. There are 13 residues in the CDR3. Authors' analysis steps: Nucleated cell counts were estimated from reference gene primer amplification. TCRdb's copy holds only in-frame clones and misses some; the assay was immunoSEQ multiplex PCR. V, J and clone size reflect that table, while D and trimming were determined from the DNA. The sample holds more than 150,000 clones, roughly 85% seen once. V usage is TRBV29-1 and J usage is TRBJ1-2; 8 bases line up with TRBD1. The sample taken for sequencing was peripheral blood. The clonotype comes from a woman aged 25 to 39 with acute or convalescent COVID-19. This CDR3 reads CSVVGTGGLGYTF. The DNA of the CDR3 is TGCAGCGTCGTTGGAACAGGGGGTCTTGGCTACACCTTC.